These 7 T cell receptor beta chains originate from one sample sequenced in a study of CD8 T cells in ankylosing spondylitis. General study findings and limits: Several highly homologous variants made up a TCR beta motif that seemed to typify ankylosing spondylitis blood.

These TCRs are of unknown antigen specificity. One entry per CDR3 protein results from TCRdb running MiXCR on the 5' RACE reads. The data show a few hundred thousand distinct CDR3 sequences, about 7% seen once. Sequencing was done on a sample of blood, either unsorted or a sorted T cell fraction (not recorded which). The receptors derive from a male donor with ankylosing spondylitis.

The chain combines TRBV12-3 or TRBV12-4 with TRBJ2-1; D gene uncertain. The CDR3 is 12 amino acids. Deletions cut 6 bases from V and 7 bases from J, with 10 bases between. In nucleotides, the CDR3 is TGTGCCAGCAGCGCTGAGTGGAATGAGCAGTTCTTC. Amino acid sequence: CASSAEWNEQFF.

This clonotype was detected only a few times. V usage is TRBV6-1 and J usage is TRBJ2-1; 13 bases are shared with TRBD2. After removal of 6 bases from V and 9 bases from J, the junction contained 11 bases not matched to a gene. The CDR3 runs to 16 residues. Germline values: CDR1 MNHNS, CDR2 SASEGT. In nucleotides, the CDR3 is TGTGCCAGCAGCCCCTTAGGACTAGCGGGAGATGGTGAGCAGTTCTTC. Translated: CASSPLGLAGDGEQFF.

This clonotype appeared many times. The chain links TRBV4-3 to TRBJ2-7; D might be TRBD2 (5 bases). The CDR3 totals 15 residues. CDR1 LGHNA and CDR2 YSLEER come from the germline V gene. V lost 1 base and J lost 2, with 12 bases in between. The CDR3, as DNA: TGCGCCAGCAGCCAAGGGGAGCGGCGGACCTACGAGCAGTACTTC. Its protein is CASSQGERRTYEQYF.

This clonotype was seen at least ten times. The chain recombines TRBV20-1 with TRBJ1-2, with 7 positions matching TRBD1. The V gene end was trimmed by 2 bases and the J gene end by 3 bases; junction bases not matched to a gene: 3. The CDR3 runs to 13 residues. From germline, CDR1 is DFQATT and CDR2 SNEGSKA (reference sequence). The CDR3 region has the DNA TGCAGTGCTAGAAGGACAGGCGACTATGGCTACACCTTC. It codes for CSARRTGDYGYTF.

The V and J genes are TRBV6-5 and TRBJ2-5; D perhaps matches TRBD1 (6 bases). V lost 2 bases to trimming and J lost 2 bases, with 9 bases between them. The CDR3 extends over 14 amino acids. CDR1 is MNHEY and CDR2 is SVGAGI in the germline V gene. The CDR3 nucleotides are TGTGCCAGCAGTTACCCCGGGACACAAGAGACCCAGTACTTC. Translated: CASSYPGTQETQYF.

The rearrangement uses TRBV20-1 and TRBJ2-1; D is perhaps TRBD1 (6 bases). This CDR3 spans 17 amino acids. CDR1 and CDR2 from the germline V gene are DFQATT and SNEGSKA (reference sequence). With 0 bases removed from V and 1 base from J, the gap between germline ends came to 16 bases. In DNA form, the CDR3 reads TGCAGTGCTAGAGATCTAGCCTCACAGGGTTCCTACAATGAGCAGTTCTTC. Protein: CSARDLASQGSYNEQFF.

This clonotype has at least ten counts. The V call is TRBV5-5, the J call TRBJ2-7, with 8 positions matching TRBD1. The V and J ends lost 4 bases and 6 bases, in that order; junction bases with no gene match: 3. The CDR3 contains 12 residues. Germline CDR1 is SGHKS and CDR2 is YYEKEE (reference sequence). The chain's CDR3 is CASSATGGEQYF. The CDR3 coding sequence is TGTGCCAGCAGCGCAACAGGGGGCGAGCAGTACTTC.